These T cell receptor beta chains were read from a single sample in a study of blood T cell repertoires in COVID-19. The data were produced by immunoSEQ multiplex PCR, yet TCRdb's version contains in-frame clones alone and is incomplete. Here the sample spans roughly 43,000 clones, roughly 85% being singletons. The sequencing sample was made of peripheral blood. The source is a woman aged 70-85 years with acute or convalescent COVID-19. Each CDR3 is given with its conserved first and last residue. A D gene is named only where the DNA matches it firmly. Size tells how often a clone was seen (once, few, many) or the class of an expanded clone, and some rows leave it out.

D,V,size,J,DNA,CDR3
TRBD1,TRBV9,.,TRBJ2-7,TGTGCCAGCAGCGCCAGGACAGGGGGCGCCGGGGAGCAGTACTTC,CASSARTGGAGEQYF
TRBD1,TRBV11-3,.,TRBJ1-6,TGTGCCAGCAGCTACAGGGGCCCTAGTTCACCCCTCCACTTT,CASSYRGPSSPLHF
.,TRBV5-1,.,TRBJ2-7,TGCGCCAGCAGCTTGGTAGGGGGAGACGAGCAGTACTTC,CASSLVGGDEQYF
.,TRBV6-6,once,TRBJ2-3,TGTGCCAGCACTCCCGGGATTGGCGGGGCAGATACGCAGTATTTT,CASTPGIGGADTQYF
.,TRBV25-1,.,TRBJ1-1,TGTGCCAGCAGTGAAGGAGGGATTCCTGAAGCTTTCTTT,CASSEGGIPEAFF
.,TRBV15,.,TRBJ2-5,TGTGCCACCAGCCCCAGTCAAGAGACCCAGTACTTC,CATSPSQETQYF
.,TRBV7-6,.,TRBJ2-1,TGTGCCAGCAGCGATTTTGCGGCAAGCTCCTACAATGAGCAGTTCTTC,CASSDFAASSYNEQFF
.,TRBV9,.,TRBJ1-2,TGTGCCAGCAGCGTAGGGGGGCCCAACTATGGCTACACCTTC,CASSVGGPNYGYTF
.,TRBV9,.,TRBJ2-3,TGTGCCAGCAGCGGGCCGGGCGGGGAAAGCACAGATACGCAGTATTTT,CASSGPGGESTDTQYF
.,TRBV2,.,TRBJ1-5,TGTGCCAGCAGTGAAAAGGTTGTAAACAGTCAGCCCCAGCATTTT,CASSEKVVNSQPQHF